This T cell receptor (beta chain) was captured in a study of blood T cell repertoires in COVID-19 (dated by TCRdb to the early 2020s). Context from the whole study: The collaborator samples originated in the United States, Italy and Spain and spanned the acute and convalescent phases of COVID-19. The prospective study material was composed of cDNA or gDNA derived from T cells, B-cell-depleted T cells, or PBMCs. The dataset comprised deeply sampled blood TCRbeta repertoires from subjects exposed to, actively infected with, or recovered from COVID-19. A freely available public database, intended as a resource for researchers studying the immune response to SARS-CoV-2, is where the repertoires were released. Samples came from the ongoing ImmuneRACE study (first 160 participants) plus 1,254 subjects from 6 global collaborators. Sample metadata almost always included a de-identified subject ID, COVID-19 status, age in years and sex. Where available, HLA class I and class II types were obtained from metadata supplied by the sample provider rather than from assay-based typing.

Participants in the prospective study were aged 18 to 89 years, lived in more than 20 United States geographic areas, and enrolled through a virtual design. Cohort assignment in the prospective study relied on participant-reported clinical history from a screening survey and a study questionnaire. Exposed participants had been in contact with someone with a PCR-confirmed or clinician-diagnosed COVID-19 case within 2 weeks of study entry. In the prospective study, whole blood, serum and a nasopharyngeal or oropharyngeal swab were collected from each participant by mobile phlebotomists. Over a roughly 2-month period, participants in the prospective study had the option of providing additional blood draws and questionnaires. Blood samples from the prospective study were shipped frozen or at room temperature prior to DNA extraction. As encoded in the germline V gene, CDR1 is WSHSY while CDR2 is SAAADI. The CDR3 spans 16 residues, from the cysteine through the phenylalanine. CDR3 DNA is the only sequence kept; it has 48 bases, read in frame from the first base. V and J are truncated by 5 bases and 4 bases respectively, leaving an intervening sequence of 20 bases.

TCRbeta CDR3 regions were amplified from genomic DNA by means of the immunoSEQ Assay, a bias-controlled multiplex PCR. The paper's processing steps were these. The number of nucleated cells in each sample was estimated by amplification of reference gene primers within the assay. To quantify the absolute abundance of each unique TCRbeta CDR3 rearrangement, sequence reads were collapsed and filtered. For each sample, productive Simpson clonality was calculated as the square root of Simpson's diversity index over productive rearrangements. This is the immuneACCESS table as TCRdb keeps it, with only in-frame sequences that have V and J called. A part of the clones is gone; compared with another copy, unresolved V genes explain less than half, and the rest is unexplained. V, J and clone size derive from that table, while D and trimming were established from the DNA sequence. The sample table records 250,000 or so clones; 88% of these occur just once. 3.1% of the sample belongs to the ten largest clones.

The paper's findings and limits, for the study overall: The quantity of clinical and demographic metadata differed by source and by participant and was supplied without curation.

Remarks on this clone: Its antigen target is currently unknown. Base qualities are not at hand, and no much larger clone is one base apart.

Sequenced: PBMCs or T cells enriched from blood (not recorded which). The clonotype originates from a woman in her 40s who had been exposed to COVID-19. The chain joins TRBV10-2 to TRBJ1-1, with TRBD1 perhaps the D gene, on 5 matching bases. The CDR3 region reads CASSPPGRGIGTEAFF. The nucleotides are TGCGCCAGCAGTCCCCCTGGGAGGGGTATAGGCACTGAAGCTTTCTTT.